This T cell receptor (beta chain) derives from a study of blood T cell repertoires in COVID-19. As for the study in general: Samples came from the United States, Italy and Spain, spanning acute and convalescent COVID-19. PBMCs, B-cell-depleted T cells, or T cells were the source of the cDNA or gDNA that made up the material.

Per the original methods: Amplified reference gene primers provided the basis for estimating nucleated cell counts. Assay: immunoSEQ multiplex PCR; the TCRdb copy retains only in-frame clones and omits some. That table furnishes V, J and clone size, whereas the DNA furnished D and trimming. Counted here are fewer than 200,000 clones, about 85% occurring once; the ten biggest clones make up 20% to 25%. This CDR3 contains 14 residues. CDR1 is SGHAT, CDR2 FQDESV, per germline (reference sequence). V gave up 1 base and J gave up 9 bases, with 13 bases separating them. The sequenced material came from peripheral blood. This receptor was obtained from a man aged 55 to 70 with active or convalescent COVID-19. The J gene is TRBJ2-1, the V gene TRBV11-1, with D hard to call. The CDR3 DNA sequence: TGTGCCAGCAGCTTAGGTCTGATAGCCCCTGAGCAGTTCTTC. Translated, it gives CASSLGLIAPEQFF.